This T cell receptor (beta chain) was identified during a study of technical replicates of blood from several donors. TCRdb's copy holds only in-frame clones and misses some; the assay was immunoSEQ multiplex PCR. The sample carries tens of thousands of clones, roughly 96% recorded once. The sample taken for sequencing was T cells isolated from PBMCs. The sequence was obtained from a human donor in good health.

The CDR3 region has the DNA TGTGCCAGCAGCTTCAGGGTCCCCAATGAGCAGTTCTTC. Encoded protein: CASSFRVPNEQFF. V usage is TRBV5-6 and J usage is TRBJ2-1, with a weak D call TRBD1 (5 bases). Germline V gives CDR1 SGHDT, CDR2 YYEEEE. Trimming took 2 bases from V and 6 from J, leaving 9 bases between them. The length of the CDR3 is 13 residues. The entire variable domain, with the rest obtained from reference TRBV5-6 and TRBJ2-1, is as follows: DAGVTQSPTHLIKTRGQQVTLRCSPKSGHDTVSWYQQALGQGPQFIFQYYEEEERQRGNFPDRFSGHQFPNYSSELNVNALLLGDSALYLCASSFRVPNEQFFGPGTRLTVL.